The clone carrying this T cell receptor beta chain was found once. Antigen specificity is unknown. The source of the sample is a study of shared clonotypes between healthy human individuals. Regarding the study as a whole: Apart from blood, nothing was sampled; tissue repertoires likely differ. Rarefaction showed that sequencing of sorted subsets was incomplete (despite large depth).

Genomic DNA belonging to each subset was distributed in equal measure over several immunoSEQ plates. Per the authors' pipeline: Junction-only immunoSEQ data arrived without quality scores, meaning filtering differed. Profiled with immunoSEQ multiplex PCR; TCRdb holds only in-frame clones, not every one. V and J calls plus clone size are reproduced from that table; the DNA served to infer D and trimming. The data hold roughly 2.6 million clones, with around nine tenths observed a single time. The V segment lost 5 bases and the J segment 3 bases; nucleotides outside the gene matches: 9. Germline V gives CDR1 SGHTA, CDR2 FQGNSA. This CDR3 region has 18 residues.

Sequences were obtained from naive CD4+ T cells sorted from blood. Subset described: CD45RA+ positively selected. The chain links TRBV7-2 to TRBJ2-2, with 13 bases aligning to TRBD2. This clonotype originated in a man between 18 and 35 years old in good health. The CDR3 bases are TGTGCCAGCAGCGACTATCTTGGACTAGCGGGGGACACCGGGGAGCTGTTTTTT. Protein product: CASSDYLGLAGDTGELFF.